This is a list of T cell receptor beta chains from one sample in a study of cytomegalovirus exposure and HLA in healthy donors. Measured with immunoSEQ multiplex PCR; TCRdb has only the in-frame clones, and not every one. Of some 160,000 clones listed, less than 85% were seen once; the top ten hold 4.5% to 6%. Sequencing was performed on PBMCs. The receptors were sampled from a man between 40 and 49 years old in good health and CMV-seronegative. Each CDR3 is given with its conserved first and last residue. D genes are given only for firm matches. Some rows mark clone size as missing; the rest say once, few, many or name a class of expanded clone.

V gene	J gene	clone size	D gene	CDR3 DNA	CDR3 protein
TRBV7-2	TRBJ1-3	.	.	TGTGCCAGCAGCTTAGTTGGTACAGGCAACTCTGGAAACACCATATATTTT	CASSLVGTGNSGNTIYF
TRBV7-2	TRBJ2-3	.	TRBD2	TGTGCCAGCACCACGGGGGGTGCGGCCACAGATACGCAGTATTTT	CASTTGGAATDTQYF
TRBV7-9	TRBJ2-3	once	TRBD1	TGTGCCAGCAGCGTGACAACAGGGGTCCCGGGAGATACGCAGTATTTT	CASSVTTGVPGDTQYF
TRBV7-9	TRBJ1-2	once	.	TGTTCCAGCAGCTTAGATCTCACATATGGCTACACCTTC	CSSSLDLTYGYTF
TRBV7-2	TRBJ2-1	.	TRBD2	TGTGCCAGCAGCTTAGGGGGCGCGGGAGTTGCTGAGCAGTTCTTC	CASSLGGAGVAEQFF
TRBV5-4	TRBJ2-1	.	TRBD1	TGTGCCAGCAGCCCCTTCCCGGGACAGAGTCATGAGCAGTTCTTC	CASSPFPGQSHEQFF
TRBV5-1	TRBJ2-3	.	TRBD1	TGCGCCAGCAGCTCGGACAGGGGTGGAGATACGCAGTATTTT	CASSSDRGGDTQYF
TRBV7-9	TRBJ2-3	.	TRBD1	TGTGCCAGCAGTCATCCGGGACAGGGGGCCGGGGATACGCAGTATTTT	CASSHPGQGAGDTQYF
TRBV7-9	TRBJ2-7	.	TRBD1	TGTGCCAGCAGCCCCGAGACAGGGCAGTACGAGCAGTACTTC	CASSPETGQYEQYF
TRBV7-9	TRBJ1-5	few	.	TGTGCCAGCAGCTTATCAGGAAATAGCAATCAGCCCCAGCATTTT	CASSLSGNSNQPQHF
TRBV10-3	TRBJ1-1	.	TRBD1	TGTGCCACCAAAACAGGGGAGAACACTGGAGCTTTCTTT	CATKTGENTGAFF
TRBV25-1	TRBJ2-6	.	.	TGTGCCAGCAGTGTTCCTATAGGTGGAGCGGCTGGGGCCAACGTCCTGACTTTC	CASSVPIGGAAGANVLTF
TRBV21-1	TRBJ1-4	.	.	TGTGCCAGCAGCAAAGGGTACAGTGGAGGGGAATATGAAAAACTGTTTTTT	CASSKGYSGGEYEKLFF
TRBV6-1	TRBJ2-2	.	.	TGTGCCACCTGGGGGCGAGTCGGGGAGCTGTTTTTT	CATWGRVGELFF
TRBV19	TRBJ1-2	.	.	TGTGCCAGTAGAACCGCTAGTTCGGGGGGCTACACCTTC	CASRTASSGGYTF
TRBV6-1	TRBJ1-2	.	.	TGTGCAACAGACCTTGGGTGGGACTATGGCTACACCTTC	CATDLGWDYGYTF
TRBV6-1	TRBJ2-7	.	.	TGTGCCAGCAGCCCCGGGATGGACGAGCAGTACTTC	CASSPGMDEQYF
TRBV6-5	TRBJ2-7	.	.	TGTGCCAGCAGTTACTCGACTAGGGGCTACGAGCAGTACTTC	CASSYSTRGYEQYF
TRBV7-2	TRBJ2-3	.	TRBD2	TGTGCCAGCAGCTCCCCGGCCCGGGCTAGCGGGAGGACAGATACGCAGTATTTT	CASSSPARASGRTDTQYF
TRBV6-5	TRBJ2-7	.	.	TGTGCCAGCAGAGGCGTGACAGGAGCCTACGAGCAGTACTTC	CASRGVTGAYEQYF
TRBV5-1	TRBJ1-2	.	.	TGCGCCAGCAGCTTAGGCGGCTATGGCTACACCTTC	CASSLGGYGYTF
TRBV6-5	TRBJ2-7	.	.	TGTGCCAGCAGTTACTCTGGGGCAGGGCAAGGCTACGAGCAGTACTTC	CASSYSGAGQGYEQYF
TRBV6-6	TRBJ2-7	.	TRBD1	TGTGCCAGCAGTTACACGGACAGGGTCCACGAGCAGTACTTC	CASSYTDRVHEQYF
TRBV19	TRBJ2-7	.	.	TGTGCCAGTAGTTGGTCAGGGCCGGAACCCTACGAGCAGTACTTC	CASSWSGPEPYEQYF
TRBV5-6	TRBJ2-5	.	TRBD1	TGTGCCAGCTCCCAGGACAGGATAAGAGAGACCCAGTACTTC	CASSQDRIRETQYF